The sequence of this T cell receptor beta chain was determined in a study of T cells after yellow fever vaccination. Trimming removed 3 bases at V and 2 bases at J, with 10 bases between. CDR3 size: 14 residues. CDR1 is SGHDN, CDR2 FVKESK, per germline. Template switching with 5'RACE generated the TCR cDNA and added a universal primer site and UMIs. From the 5' RACE reads, TCRdb called clonotypes with MiXCR, one entry per CDR3 protein. The table lists under 550,000 distinct CDR3 sequences, less than 25% of them singletons, with approximately 16% in the top ten. This sequence was found in a man aged 18 to 30 who received the YFV17D yellow fever vaccine. The input for sequencing was PBMCs, taken around 3 weeks after the first yellow fever vaccination. The rearrangement uses TRBV14 and TRBJ1-1, with D maybe TRBD1 (6 bases). The CDR3 spells CASSQWTVNTEAFF. As DNA, the CDR3 is TGTGCCAGCAGCCAGTGGACAGTCAACACTGAAGCTTTCTTT.